This T cell receptor (beta chain) originates from a study of cytomegalovirus exposure and HLA in healthy donors (dated by TCRdb to 2015 to 2018). At the level of the whole study: An earlier analysis of about 530 of the donors reported 250 to 300 Gb of sequence data and roughly 120 million unique TCR beta sequences obtained from around 190 million T cells. An early release covering roughly 640 HLA-typed donors comprised about 310 gigabases of sequencing data and around 80 million unique TCR sequences. Of the roughly 430 genotyped donors, over 65% fell in the genetic ancestry cluster associated with self-reported Caucasian donors. The aim of the study was to test whether cataloging public T cell receptors could identify signatures of past pathogen exposure. Using immunosequencing, the study profiled T cell repertoires from 550 to 750 subjects and related those repertoires to cytomegalovirus serostatus. In addition to the first cohort of roughly 670 subjects, a separate validation cohort of approximately 130 different subjects was used. To predict cytomegalovirus infection status, the study brought together high-throughput TCR immunosequencing, statistical association of individual TCRs with disease status, and machine learning. In a later analysis, previously published TCR beta repertoires from roughly 710 donors were re-analyzed and high-resolution HLA genotyping was added so that TCR occurrence patterns could be studied. In the later analysis, no new phenotypic data were used to find candidate immune exposures; instead, reliance was placed on TCR beta sequences and their occurrence across donors. An earlier analysis of 587 of the donors applied high-throughput TCR beta sequencing to assess whether each TCR beta V gene segment acted as functional or pseudogenic. Donor age, sex, ethnicity and CMV serostatus were compiled together with the repertoire data. A later genetic analysis used genome-wide SNP genotypes for 398 of the 666 donors, treating that subset as a discovery cohort. All discovery cohort repertoires had been generated on a single sequencing platform. Both class I and class II loci were covered by HLA typing, at four-digit resolution. The number of donors typed differed by locus, with roughly 620-630 for A, B, C, DRB1 and DQB1, 522 for DQA1, 600 to 610 for DPA1, and some 440 for DPB1. Because of strong linkage in the cohort, roughly five DR-DQ haplotypes were treated as single units for association and clustering. Among some 400 genotyped donors of the cohort, an average of roughly 240,000 unique TCR beta nucleotide sequences were sequenced per donor, around 20% of them non-productive.

Worth noting for this clone: Its antigen is unknown.

Library generation was performed with the immunoSEQ multiplex PCR assay. For the multiplex PCR, a mixture combining 60 forward primers for TCR Vbeta segments and 13 reverse primers for TCR Jbeta segments was used. A multiplex PCR assay on genomic DNA amplified the CDR3 region of rearranged TCR beta genes. The amplified TCR beta libraries were sequenced on the Illumina HiSeq System as 87-base-pair reads. The study's own analysis went as follows. In a later analysis, approximately 74 million unique TCR beta chains were counted across the 666 repertoires, and around 11 million of these chains were shared by at least two donors. Raw reads were error-corrected and collapsed into unique sequences with a nearest-neighbor algorithm that merged closely related sequences to remove PCR and sequencing errors. Alignment of CDR3 sequences to IMGT reference sequences was used to assign V, D and J gene segments. For a sequence to be retained, at least a six-nucleotide match to both a V gene segment and a J gene segment was required. A rearrangement counted as productive if the CDR3 had no stop codons and remained in frame with V and J, and every other rearrangement counted as non-productive. Following IMGT convention, CDR3 was defined as the stretch from the second conserved V-encoded cysteine to the conserved J-encoded phenylalanine. Sequences without an unambiguous match to a single V gene segment were excluded from the earlier analysis of a few hundred of the donors. An earlier analysis of just under 600 of the donors called V segments functional above 56.7% productive rearrangements and segregating when the between-donor standard deviation exceeded 5%. A statistical classification framework was built to diagnose cytomegalovirus status from the catalog of TCR beta chain sequences. In a later analysis, V and J genes were assigned by comparing TCR nucleotide sequences against IMGT/GENE-DB human TR gene sequences. Using the TCRdist pipeline, a later analysis assigned CDR3 sequences along with most-parsimonious VDJ recombination scenarios. In a later analysis, each TCR beta chain was defined by its CDR3 amino acid sequence together with its V-gene family, and reads lacking a unique V-gene family were excluded. As a way to deal with suspected cross-contamination and a sequencing artifact, a later analysis dropped 640 or so nucleotide sequences that were highly shared and had low generation probability. In a later analysis, a clonal expansion index for each public chain was calculated from normalized within-repertoire ranks of inferred template counts. Generation probabilities in a later analysis came from a VDJ recombination model fitted to out-of-frame rearrangements, and those results were checked against IGoR. A later analysis scored TCR-TCR, TCR-HLA and TCR-CMV co-occurrence with hypergeometric tests, applying a repertoire-size bias correction to TCR pairs. False discovery rates were estimated in a later analysis by permuting HLA or CMV assignments 20 times. A later analysis grouped co-occurring TCRs with DBSCAN, adding TCRdist sequence similarity when clustering within HLA-allele-positive subsets. For co-occurrence clustering, repertoires with fewer than 30,000 or more than 120,000 public chains were excluded, along with five repertoires with anomalous nucleotide sharing. TCRdb holds this immuneACCESS table with in-frame rearrangements only. Some clones are missing; in checked studies, unresolved V genes explain under half, and the rest has no known cause. V and J calls and clone size are copied from that table; D and trimming were computed from the DNA. This sample's table has entries for 90,000 to 130,000 clones. The top ten constitute about 6.8% of the sample.

Study-wide findings and limitations: Because the 87-base-pair reads could not distinguish some IMGT-functional V segments, including TRBV6-2 and TRBV6-3, those segments were excluded. Linkage disequilibrium might explain the correlated functional status among segregating V segments, but an unknown experimental factor could not be ruled out. In a later genetic analysis, a missense DCLRE1C variant was associated with V-gene and J-gene trimming of TCR beta chains, and the association was replicated in an independent cohort. Sequencing depth was assumed to be roughly uniform across donors in the presence/absence analyses, though that assumption may not hold. It was suggested by the authors that the approach could potentially be generalized to other disease states and immunological phenotypes. Only TCR beta chains were sequenced in this cohort, and the absence of alpha or paired-chain data limited detectable features. In a later analysis, most CMV-associated TCR beta chains were found to appear HLA-restricted, with HLA associations seemingly driven largely by CMV exposure. In an earlier analysis of 587 of the donors, most TCR beta V segments appeared in productive rearrangements about 87% or about 30% of the time, broadly matching IMGT annotations. Because HLA typing was missing for some donors at each locus, association tests included only the typed subset. The sequencing pipeline was judged likely to have produced a cluster of highly shared sequence variants as a technical artifact. Three of the identified cytomegalovirus-associated TCR beta chains were confirmed in vitro to be specific for cytomegalovirus antigens. A later analysis reported that several top co-occurrence clusters appeared linked to parvovirus B19, influenza, CMV and Epstein-Barr virus. A total of 150 to 200 TCR beta chains were listed by the study as associated with cytomegalovirus. Across donors, most TCR sequences were observed very rarely, whereas some public TCRs were present in many individuals. The only immune exposure information available for the cohort was CMV serostatus. A later genetic analysis reported fewer N-insertions in productive TCRs among donors in an Asian-associated ancestry cluster than the roughly 620-donor mean. About 15 rarely observed V segments, including chromosome 9 orphons, were excluded from the earlier analysis of approximately 500 of the donors because counts were too low. Assigning TCR associations to individual alleles was difficult when HLA alleles, especially DR and DQ, strongly co-occurred. A later analysis found that TCR association rates varied across HLA loci, with DRB1 alleles showing the most associated TCRs and HLA-C alleles the fewest. In a later analysis, some 18,000 TCR beta sequences were associated with specific HLA alleles at a false discovery rate of 0.05. A further reported finding was that TCR beta sequences accurately predicted the HLA-A and HLA-B alleles for most subjects in the first cohort. In a later analysis, HLA-associated TCR beta chains were found to be more clonally expanded and to have lower generation probabilities than equally common non-associated chains. The classifier was reported to diagnose cytomegalovirus status with high specificity and sensitivity in both the original cohort and the validation cohort.

The cohort comprised fewer than 700 healthy bone marrow donors. Cohort members were all nominally healthy when sampled, although unrecorded immune exposures were likely present. The donor tested CMV seropositive and was one of the 289 seropositive cohort members. A peripheral blood sample was collected from each donor, and TCR beta sequencing was performed on peripheral blood mononuclear cells. The Qiagen DNeasy Blood Extraction Kit was used to extract genomic DNA from the blood cell samples. The CDR3 runs 13 amino acids, cysteine and phenylalanine included. Left in the record is the CDR3 DNA by itself, 39 bases read in frame from the first base. V loses 2 bases at its end and J loses 2 bases; junction bases beyond the gene matches: 0. Based on the germline V gene, the CDR1 and CDR2 sequences are MDHEN and SYDVKM.

The receptor comes from a man between 35 and 55 years old in good health and CMV-seropositive. Sequenced sample: PBMCs. The rearranged segments are TRBV28 and TRBJ2-7; 7 central nucleotides agree with TRBD2. The CDR3 corresponds to CASSLGTTYEQYF. The nucleotide sequence is given as TGTGCCAGCAGTTTAGGGACTACCTACGAGCAGTACTTC. The entire variable domain, with the stretches around the CDR3 drawn from the reference TRBV28 and TRBJ2-7 proteins, is DVKVTQSSRYLVKRTGEKVFLECVQDMDHENMFWYRQDPGLGLRLIYFSYDVKMKEKGDIPEGYSVSREKKERFSLILESASTNQTSMYLCASSLGTTYEQYFGPGTRLTVT.